The clone carrying this T cell receptor (beta chain) was detected only once. Data came from immunoSEQ multiplex PCR; TCRdb stores just in-frame clones and leaves some out. The data hold under 15,000 clones, with around 80% observed a single time. The data belong to a study of chemoradiotherapy in HPV16-positive cancers. The clonotype was recovered from a human donor with HPV-associated anogenital cancer. The sample was gathered from a patient who underwent chemoradiotherapy.

The CDR3 DNA sequence: TGCGCCAGCAGCTTTGACGGACACACCGGGGAGCTGTTTTTT. Translation gives CASSFDGHTGELFF. The chain links TRBV5-1 to TRBJ2-2, with D hard to call. Looked up from germline, CDR1 is SGHRS and CDR2 is YFSETQ. The CDR3 has 14 amino acids. V lost 2 bases and J 3 bases, leaving 8 bases between the germline ends.